Sequencing of this TCR beta chain was carried out in a study of chronic HIV infection and antiretroviral therapy. MiXCR, run by TCRdb on the 5' RACE reads, gives a single entry per CDR3 protein. The repertoire holds over 40,000 distinct CDR3 sequences, approximately 19% seen once, with over 2.5% in the top ten. V lost 8 bases and J lost 8, with 21 bases in between. The CDR3 sequence is 15 residues long. CDR1 is MDHEN and CDR2 is SYDVKM in the germline V gene. The sequenced material came from peripheral blood. This receptor was taken from an adult who had HIV and had not received antiretroviral therapy, or was an uninfected healthy control (not recorded which). The chain combines TRBV28 with TRBJ1-4, with D possibly being TRBD1 (5 bases). The CDR3 DNA sequence: TGTGCCAGCCGGAGGGGTTTTCGGGTAGGGGAAAAACTGTTTTTT. This gives the protein CASRRGFRVGEKLFF.